This T cell receptor beta chain was identified in a study of cytomegalovirus exposure and HLA in healthy donors. The overall study: The same platform was used for the 120 validation repertoires and the approximately 670 first-cohort repertoires, a later analysis reported. Study-level points and caveats: Cytomegalovirus association was assigned to about 150 TCR beta chains. Rare TCR sequences predominated, though certain public TCRs were found in many donors. Cytomegalovirus status, reportedly, was diagnosed with high specificity and sensitivity by the classifier.

The method was immunoSEQ multiplex PCR; TCRdb's version includes in-frame clones alone and lacks a portion of them. The sample holds some 90,000 clones, roughly 89% seen once. Concerning this clone itself: Its cognate antigen is unknown.

Sequencing was performed on PBMCs. The TCR originated in a young woman in good health and CMV-seronegative.

In DNA, the CDR3 is TGTGCCAGCAGCTTAGGGATCGGAGACTCCTACGAGCAGTACTTC. Translating gives CASSLGIGDSYEQYF. This chain joins TRBV7-6 and TRBJ2-7; D ambiguous. Looked up from germline, CDR1 is SGHVS and CDR2 is FNYEAQ. V was shortened by 1 base and J by 0 bases, with 10 bases between the two germline ends. CDR3 length equals 15 residues.